This T cell receptor beta chain was sequenced in a study of response to subunit inactivated influenza vaccine. General study points: The authors suggested that few new T cells are recruited per seasonal influenza vaccination.

This clonotype occurred many times. The antigen remains undetermined. Via MiXCR, TCRdb re-called the RT-PCR reads, giving one row per CDR3 protein. The table records roughly 170,000 distinct CDR3 sequences, 9.2% of them present only once. The sample consisted of non-naive T cells sorted from PBMCs, taken on the day of vaccination. The TCR sequence derives from a man aged 50-60 years who received an inactivated influenza vaccine.

The DNA for the CDR3 is TGTGCCAGCAGCTTAGGAACAGCCTCCTATGGCTACACCTTC. It translates to CASSLGTASYGYTF. The genes are TRBV7-8 and TRBJ1-2; the D is unclear. The CDR3 runs to 14 residues. The V gene lost 1 base and the J gene lost 4 bases, with 10 bases spanning the gap. Germline lookup yields CDR1 SGHVS and CDR2 FQNEAQ.